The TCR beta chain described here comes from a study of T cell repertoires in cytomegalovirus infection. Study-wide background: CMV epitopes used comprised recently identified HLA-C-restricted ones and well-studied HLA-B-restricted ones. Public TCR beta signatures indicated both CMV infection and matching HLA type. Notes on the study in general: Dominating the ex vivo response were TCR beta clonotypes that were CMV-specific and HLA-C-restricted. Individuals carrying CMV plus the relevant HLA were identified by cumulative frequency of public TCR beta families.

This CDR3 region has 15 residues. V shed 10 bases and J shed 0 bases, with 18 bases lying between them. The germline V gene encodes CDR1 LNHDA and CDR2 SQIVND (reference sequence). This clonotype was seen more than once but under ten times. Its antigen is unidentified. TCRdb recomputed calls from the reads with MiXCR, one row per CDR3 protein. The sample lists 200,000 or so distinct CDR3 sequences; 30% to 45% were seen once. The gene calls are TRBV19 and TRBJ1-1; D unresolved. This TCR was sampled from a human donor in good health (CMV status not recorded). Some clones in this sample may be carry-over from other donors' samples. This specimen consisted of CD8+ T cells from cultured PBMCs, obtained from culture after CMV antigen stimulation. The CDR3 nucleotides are TGTGCCACCCGGCCGGAGGTTGGGGTGAACACTGAAGCTTTCTTT. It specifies CATRPEVGVNTEAFF.